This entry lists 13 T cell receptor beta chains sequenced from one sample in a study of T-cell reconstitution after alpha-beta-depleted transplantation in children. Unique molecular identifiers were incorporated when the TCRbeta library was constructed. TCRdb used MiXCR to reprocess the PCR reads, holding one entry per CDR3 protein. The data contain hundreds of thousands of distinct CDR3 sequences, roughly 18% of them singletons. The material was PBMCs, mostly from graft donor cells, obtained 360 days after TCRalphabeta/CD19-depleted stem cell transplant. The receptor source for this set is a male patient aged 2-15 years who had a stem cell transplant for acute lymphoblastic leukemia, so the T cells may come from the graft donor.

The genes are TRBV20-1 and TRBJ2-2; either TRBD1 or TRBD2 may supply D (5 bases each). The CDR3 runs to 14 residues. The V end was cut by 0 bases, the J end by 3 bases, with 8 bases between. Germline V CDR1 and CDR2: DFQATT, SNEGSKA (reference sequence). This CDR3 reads CSAREGTHTGELFF. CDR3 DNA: TGCAGTGCTAGAGAAGGGACGCACACCGGGGAGCTGTTTTTT.

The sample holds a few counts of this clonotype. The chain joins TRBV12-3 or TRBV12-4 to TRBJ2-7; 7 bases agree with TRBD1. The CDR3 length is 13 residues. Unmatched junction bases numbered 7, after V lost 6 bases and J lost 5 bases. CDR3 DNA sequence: TGTGCCAGCAGCATCGACAGGGTCCACGAGCAGTACTTC. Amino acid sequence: CASSIDRVHEQYF.

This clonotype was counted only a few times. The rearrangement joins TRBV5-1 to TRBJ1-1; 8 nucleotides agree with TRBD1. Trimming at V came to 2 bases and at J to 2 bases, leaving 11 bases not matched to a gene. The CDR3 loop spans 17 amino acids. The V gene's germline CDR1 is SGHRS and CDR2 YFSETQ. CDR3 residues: CASSFFNPQGANTEAFF. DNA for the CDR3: TGCGCCAGCAGCTTTTTTAATCCCCAGGGGGCCAACACTGAAGCTTTCTTT.

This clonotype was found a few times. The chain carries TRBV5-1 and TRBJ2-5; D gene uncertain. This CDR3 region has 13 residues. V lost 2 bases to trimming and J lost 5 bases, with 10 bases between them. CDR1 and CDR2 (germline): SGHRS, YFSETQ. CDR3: CASSFWSGETQYF. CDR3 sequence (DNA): TGCGCCAGCAGCTTTTGGAGTGGGGAGACCCAGTACTTC.

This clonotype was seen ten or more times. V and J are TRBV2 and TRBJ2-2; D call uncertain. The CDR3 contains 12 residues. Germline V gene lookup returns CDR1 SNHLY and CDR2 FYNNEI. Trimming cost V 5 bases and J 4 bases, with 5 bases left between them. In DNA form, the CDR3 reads TGTGCCAGCAGTCCGCGCACCGGGGAGCTGTTTTTT. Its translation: CASSPRTGELFF.

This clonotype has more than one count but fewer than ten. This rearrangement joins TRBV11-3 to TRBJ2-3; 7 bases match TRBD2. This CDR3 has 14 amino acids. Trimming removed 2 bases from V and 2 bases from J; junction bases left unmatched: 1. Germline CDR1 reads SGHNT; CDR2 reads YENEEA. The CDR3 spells CASSLREDTDTQYF. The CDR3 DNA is TGTGCCAGCAGCTTACGGGAGGACACAGATACGCAGTATTTT.

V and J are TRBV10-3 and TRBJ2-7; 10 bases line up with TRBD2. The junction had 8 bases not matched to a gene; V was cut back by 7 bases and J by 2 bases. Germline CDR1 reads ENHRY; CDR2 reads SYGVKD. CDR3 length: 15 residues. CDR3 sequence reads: CAIKAGGAGAYEQYF. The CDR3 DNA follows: TGTGCCATCAAAGCGGGGGGGGCAGGGGCCTACGAGCAGTACTTC.

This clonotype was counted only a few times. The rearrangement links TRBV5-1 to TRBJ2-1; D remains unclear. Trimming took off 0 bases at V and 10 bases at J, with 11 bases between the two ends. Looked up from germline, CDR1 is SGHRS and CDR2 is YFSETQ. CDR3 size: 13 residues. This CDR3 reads CASSLGVELEQFF. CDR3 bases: TGCGCCAGCAGCTTGGGCGTAGAACTGGAGCAGTTCTTC.

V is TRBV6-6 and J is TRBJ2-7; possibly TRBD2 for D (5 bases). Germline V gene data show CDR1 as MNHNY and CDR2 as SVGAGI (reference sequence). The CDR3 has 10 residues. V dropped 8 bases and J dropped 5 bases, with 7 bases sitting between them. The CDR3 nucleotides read TGTGCCAGCCGGGGTGACGAGCAGTACTTC. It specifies CASRGDEQYF.

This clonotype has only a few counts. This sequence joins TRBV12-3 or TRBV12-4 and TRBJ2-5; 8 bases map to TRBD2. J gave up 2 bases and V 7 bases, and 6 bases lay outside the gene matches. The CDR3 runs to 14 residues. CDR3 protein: CASTNGRDQETQYF. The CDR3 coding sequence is TGTGCCAGCACCAACGGGAGGGATCAAGAGACCCAGTACTTC.

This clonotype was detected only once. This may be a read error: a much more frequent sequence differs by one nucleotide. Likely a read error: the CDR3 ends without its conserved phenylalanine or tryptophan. CDR3 sequence reads: CSASHLNTEAFS. CDR3 DNA sequence: TGCAGTGCTTCCCATTTGAACACTGAAGCTTTCTCT. The rearrangement joins TRBV20-1 to TRBJ1-1, with D uncertain. The CDR3 is made up of 12 amino acids. CDR1 and CDR2 (germline): DFQATT, SNEGSKA (reference sequence). Between the trimmed V and J ends, which lost 5 bases and 0 bases, there was a span of 7 bases.

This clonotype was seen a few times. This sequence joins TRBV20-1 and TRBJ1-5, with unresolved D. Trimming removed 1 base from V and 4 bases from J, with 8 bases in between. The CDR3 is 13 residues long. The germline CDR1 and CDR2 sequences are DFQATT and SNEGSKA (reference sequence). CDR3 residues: CSARVELNQPQHF. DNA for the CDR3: TGCAGTGCTAGAGTCGAGTTAAATCAGCCCCAGCATTTT.

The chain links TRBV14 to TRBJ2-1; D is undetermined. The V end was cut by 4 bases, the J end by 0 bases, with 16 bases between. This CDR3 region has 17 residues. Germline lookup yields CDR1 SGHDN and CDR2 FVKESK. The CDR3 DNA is TGTGCCAGCAGCCCCCTGGTATGGGCCTACTCCTACAATGAGCAGTTCTTC. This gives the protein CASSPLVWAYSYNEQFF.